One and the same sample provided the 13 T cell receptor beta chains below, sequenced in a study of prognosis after radiotherapy for stage I lung cancer. Multiplex PCR in two rounds served to amplify TCR beta CDR3 from genomic DNA. Individual primers that were specific to each TRBV and TRBJ gene served in first-round PCR. From the multiplex PCR reads, TCRdb called clonotypes with MiXCR, one entry per CDR3 protein. Found here are roughly 13,000 distinct CDR3 sequences, around half of them singletons; the top ten hold more than 30%. The material was PBMCs, obtained before or after stereotactic body radiation therapy (not recorded which). Source of these receptors: a donor over 45 with non-small cell lung cancer.

At least ten counts were recorded for this clonotype. The V gene is TRBV5-4, the J gene TRBJ2-7; the D is unclear. Per germline, CDR1 SGHNT and CDR2 YYREEE (reference sequence). The length of the CDR3 is 11 residues. V lost 0 bases and J 4 bases, leaving 2 bases between the germline ends. The CDR3 sequence is CASSLGYEQYF. DNA for the CDR3: TGTGCCAGCAGCTTGGGGTACGAGCAGTACTTC.

This clonotype was detected many times. The chain couples TRBV2 to TRBJ2-7; the D call may be TRBD1 or TRBD2 (6 bases each). V was trimmed by 4 bases and J by 2 bases, leaving 18 bases between them. The CDR3 contains 16 residues. Germline CDR1 and CDR2: SNHLY and FYNNEI. The CDR3 DNA reads TGTGCCAGCAGTGTCGATCGGGAGAGGGGGGCCTACGAGCAGTACTTC. It encodes CASSVDRERGAYEQYF. The entire variable domain, with the rest obtained from reference TRBV2 and TRBJ2-7, is as follows: EPEVTQTPSHQVTQMGQEVILRCVPISNHLYFYWYRQILGQKVEFLVSFYNNEISEKSEIFDDQFSVERPDGSNFTLKIRSTKLEDSAMYFCASSVDRERGAYEQYFGPGTRLTVT.

There are many counts of this clonotype. The chain uses TRBV20-1 and TRBJ1-1, with TRBD1 matching over 7 bases. The CDR3 length is 17 residues. Germline trimming cut 2 bases from V and 3 bases from J; bases unmatched to any gene: 15. Germline V gene sequence: CDR1 DFQATT, CDR2 SNEGSKA (reference sequence). DNA for the CDR3: TGCAGTGCTAGAAACTCGTTGACAGGGTGGCAGTACACTGAAGCTTTCTTT. Its translation is CSARNSLTGWQYTEAFF.

Turning to this clonotype: Since a much larger clone is just one base distant, this may be a read error. This chain's CDR3 is CASSLTSGNQETQYF. The CDR3 DNA sequence: TGTGCCAGCAGTCTGACTAGCGGGAACCAAGAGACCCAGTACTTC. The chain is built from TRBV6-2 or TRBV6-3 and TRBJ2-5; 11 bases match TRBD2. Germline values: CDR1 MNHEY, CDR2 SVGEGT. Germline trimming cut 5 bases from V and 0 bases from J; bases unmatched to any gene: 2. The CDR3 runs to 15 residues.

This clonotype was seen a few times. Here the CDR3 omits its conserved ending phenylalanine or tryptophan, so a read error is the likely source. The chain links TRBV27 to TRBJ1-1; D is unresolved. In germline, CDR1 is MNHEY, CDR2 SMNVEV (reference sequence). V lost 6 bases and J lost 4, with 9 bases in between. The CDR3 is 12 amino acids. Written as DNA, the CDR3 is TGTGCCAGCAGAAAGATAGGCACTGAAGCTTTCTCT. Translation: CASRKIGTEAFS.

Points on this clonotype: Sequence at one end of the junction differs from germline and may be a read error. The chain has TRBV28 and TRBJ1-2; 9 positions match TRBD1. Germline values: CDR1 MDHEN, CDR2 SYDVKM. The CDR3 length is 15 residues. CDR3: CAISTAGQGHYGYTF. CDR3 in DNA: TGTGCCATCAGTACAGCGGGACAGGGACACTATGGTTACACTTTC.

This clonotype was detected ten times or more. V gene TRBV28 combines with J gene TRBJ1-1; the D is unclear. CDR1 is MDHEN and CDR2 is SYDVKM in the germline V gene. This CDR3 is 14 amino acids long. V lost 2 bases, J lost 1 base, and 8 bases lay in between. CDR3 protein: CASSLNTENTEAFF. The CDR3 region has the DNA TGTGCCAGCAGTTTAAATACAGAGAACACTGAAGCTTTCTTT.

This clonotype was detected only a few times. A read error is the likely source, as a far larger clone sits one nucleotide away. The chain joins TRBV6-1 to TRBJ1-2; TRBD1 matches at 10 bases. V shed 5 bases and J 9 bases; nucleotides not matched to a gene: 15. The CDR3 spans 16 residues. Germline CDR1 reads MNHNS; CDR2 reads SASEGT. The DNA for the CDR3 is TGTGCCAGCAGTTACAGGGCCGGGACAGGGGATTACTGCTACACCTTC. It is translated as CASSYRAGTGDYCYTF.

This clonotype appeared once. This chain links TRBV6-2 or TRBV6-3 with TRBJ1-3; 8 bases fit TRBD1. The CDR3 length is 16 residues. Germline V gene data show CDR1 as MNHEY and CDR2 as SVGEGT. V lost 2 bases to trimming and J lost 2 bases; unmatched junction nucleotides: 5. The CDR3 coding sequence is TGTGCCAGCAGTTACCAGGACAGGGTAGCTGGAAACACCATATATTTT. Translated: CASSYQDRVAGNTIYF.

This clonotype was found many times. This sequence joins TRBV11-2 and TRBJ1-1; D unclear. Germline values: CDR1 SGHAT, CDR2 FQNNGV. The V end was cut by 1 base, the J end by 10 bases, with 16 bases between. The CDR3 is 14 residues long. CDR3 sequence: CASSLGWQSEVAFF. In DNA form, the CDR3 reads TGTGCCAGCAGCTTAGGTTGGCAGTCCGAGGTAGCTTTCTTT. Full variable domain (remainder filled in from reference TRBV11-2 and TRBJ1-1): EAGVAQSPRYKIIEKRQSVAFWCNPISGHATLYWYQQILGQGPKLLIQFQNNGVVDDSQLPKDRFSAERLKGVDSTLKIQPAKLEDSAVYLCASSLGWQSEVAFFGQGTRLTVV.

This clonotype appeared many times. The chain couples TRBV10-2 to TRBJ2-1; TRBD2 agrees at 10 bases. V dropped 4 bases and J dropped 6; count of bases not matched to a gene: 6. CDR1 WSHSY and CDR2 SAAADI come from the germline V gene. This CDR3 contains 15 residues. CDR3 bases: TGCGCCAGCAGTGGTCCGACTAGCGGGCGCAATGAGCAGTTCTTC. Translated, it gives CASSGPTSGRNEQFF.

This clonotype was seen at least ten times. The rearrangement links TRBV6-5 to TRBJ2-5; 8 bases are shared with TRBD1. The length of the CDR3 is 14 residues. Germline V gives CDR1 MNHEY, CDR2 SVGAGI. The ends lost 2 bases at V and 5 bases at J; junction bases unmatched: 4. The CDR3 protein is CASSYLDRVETQYF. CDR3 bases: TGTGCCAGCAGTTACCTGGACAGGGTTGAGACCCAGTACTTC.

This clonotype appeared many times. The germline gene is not matched at one end of the junction; a read error may be the cause. The rearrangement joins TRBV4-1 to TRBJ2-3; either TRBD1 or TRBD2 may fit D (5 bases each). The germline CDR1 and CDR2 sequences are MGHRA and YSYEKL. The CDR3 has 15 amino acids. CDR3 DNA sequence: TGTGCCAGCAGCCTGGGGCTAGCAGGAGCAGATACGCAGTATTTT. Protein: CASSLGLAGADTQYF.